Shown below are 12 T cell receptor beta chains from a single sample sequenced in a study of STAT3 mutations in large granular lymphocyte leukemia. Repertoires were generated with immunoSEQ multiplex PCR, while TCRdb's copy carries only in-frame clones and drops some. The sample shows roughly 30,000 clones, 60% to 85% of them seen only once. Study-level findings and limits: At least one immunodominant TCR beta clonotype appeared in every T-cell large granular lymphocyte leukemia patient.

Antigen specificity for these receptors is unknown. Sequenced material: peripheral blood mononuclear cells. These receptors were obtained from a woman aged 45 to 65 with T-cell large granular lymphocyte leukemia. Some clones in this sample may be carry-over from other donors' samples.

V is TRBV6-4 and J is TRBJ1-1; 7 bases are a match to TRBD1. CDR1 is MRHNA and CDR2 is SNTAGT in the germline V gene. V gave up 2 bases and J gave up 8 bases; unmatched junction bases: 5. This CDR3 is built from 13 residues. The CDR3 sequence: CASSDEGRGEAFF. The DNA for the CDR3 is TGTGCCAGCAGTGACGAGGGCAGGGGGGAAGCTTTCTTT.

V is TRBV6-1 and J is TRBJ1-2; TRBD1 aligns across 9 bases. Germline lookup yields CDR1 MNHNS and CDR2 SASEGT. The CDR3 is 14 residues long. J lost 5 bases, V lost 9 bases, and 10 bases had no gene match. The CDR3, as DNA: TGTGCCAGTGTGTGGGACAGGGCCTTTTATGGCTACACCTTC. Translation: CASVWDRAFYGYTF.

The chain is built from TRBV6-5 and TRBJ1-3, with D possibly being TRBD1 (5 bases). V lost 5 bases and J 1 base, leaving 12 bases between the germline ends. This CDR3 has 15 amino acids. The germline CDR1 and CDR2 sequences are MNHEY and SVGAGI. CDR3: CASSRGRGSGNTIYF. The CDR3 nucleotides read TGTGCCAGCAGTCGAGGCCGGGGGTCTGGAAACACCATATATTTT.

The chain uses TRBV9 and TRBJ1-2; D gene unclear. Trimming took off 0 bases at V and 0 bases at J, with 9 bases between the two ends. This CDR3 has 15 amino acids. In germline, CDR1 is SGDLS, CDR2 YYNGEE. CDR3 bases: TGTGCCAGCAGCGTAGCCCAGGCCACTAACTATGGCTACACCTTC. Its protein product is CASSVAQATNYGYTF. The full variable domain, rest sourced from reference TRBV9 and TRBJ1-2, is DSGVTQTPKHLITATGQRVTLRCSPRSGDLSVYWYQQSLDQGLQFLIQYYNGEERAKGNILERFSAQQFPDLHSELNLSSLELGDSALYFCASSVAQATNYGYTFGSGTRLTVV.

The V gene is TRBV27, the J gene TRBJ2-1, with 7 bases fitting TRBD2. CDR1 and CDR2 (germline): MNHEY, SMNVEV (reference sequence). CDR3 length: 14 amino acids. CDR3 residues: CATKGRASSNEQFF. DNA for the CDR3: TGTGCGACCAAAGGGAGGGCCTCAAGCAATGAGCAGTTCTTC.

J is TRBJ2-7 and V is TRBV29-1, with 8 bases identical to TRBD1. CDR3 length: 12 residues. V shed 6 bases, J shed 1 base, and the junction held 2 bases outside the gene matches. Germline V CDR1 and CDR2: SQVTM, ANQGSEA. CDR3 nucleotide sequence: TGCAGCGTACGACAGGGGTCCTACGAGCAGTACTTC. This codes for CSVRQGSYEQYF.

The CDR3 DNA reads as TGTGCCAGCAGCTTCGAGAGTGACTATGGCTACACCTTC. It translates to CASSFESDYGYTF. The gene calls are TRBV5-4 and TRBJ1-2, with unresolved D. The CDR3 length is 13 residues. Germline CDR1 is SGHNT and CDR2 is YYREEE (reference sequence). V was cut by 2 bases and J by 3 bases, with 8 bases left in between.

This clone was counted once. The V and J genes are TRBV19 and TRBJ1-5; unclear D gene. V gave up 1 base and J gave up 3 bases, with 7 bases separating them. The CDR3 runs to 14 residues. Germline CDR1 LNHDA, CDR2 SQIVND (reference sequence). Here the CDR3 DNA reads TGTGCCAGTAGTATAGGTGGCTCCAATCAGCCCCAGCATTTT. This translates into CASSIGGSNQPQHF.

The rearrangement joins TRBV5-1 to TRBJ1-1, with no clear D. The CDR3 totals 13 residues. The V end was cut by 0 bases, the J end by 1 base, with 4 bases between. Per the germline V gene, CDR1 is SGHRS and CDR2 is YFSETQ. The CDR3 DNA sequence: TGCGCCAGCAGCTTGGCCGCGAACACTGAAGCTTTCTTT. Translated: CASSLAANTEAFF.

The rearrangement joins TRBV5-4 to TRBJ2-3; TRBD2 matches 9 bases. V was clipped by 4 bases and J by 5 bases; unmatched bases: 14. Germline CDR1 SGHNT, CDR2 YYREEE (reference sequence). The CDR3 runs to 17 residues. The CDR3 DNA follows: TGTGCCAGCAGCCTCCCGGGGGTAGCGGGAGATCTAGATACGCAGTATTTT. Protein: CASSLPGVAGDLDTQYF.

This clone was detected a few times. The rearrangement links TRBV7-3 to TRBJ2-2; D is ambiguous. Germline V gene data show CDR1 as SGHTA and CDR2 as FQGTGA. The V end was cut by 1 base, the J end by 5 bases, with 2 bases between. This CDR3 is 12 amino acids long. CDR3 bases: TGTGCCAGCAGCTTAAGAACCGGGGAGCTGTTTTTT. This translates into CASSLRTGELFF.

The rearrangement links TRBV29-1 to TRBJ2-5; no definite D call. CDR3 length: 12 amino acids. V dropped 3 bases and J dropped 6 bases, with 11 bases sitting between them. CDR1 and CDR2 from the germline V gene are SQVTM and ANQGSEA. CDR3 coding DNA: TGCAGCGTTGAGGTGCTCAGGCAGACCCAGTACTTC. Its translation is CSVEVLRQTQYF.